The 32 T cell receptor beta chains listed next were all sequenced from one sample in a study of blood T cell repertoires in COVID-19. Produced via immunoSEQ multiplex PCR; TCRdb's table is partial and in-frame only. The data hold about 180,000 clones, with around 80% observed a single time. Sequences were obtained from PBMCs or T cells enriched from blood (not recorded which). The receptors come from a woman aged 45 to 65 who had recovered from COVID-19.

The chain is built from TRBV7-2 and TRBJ1-1; 8 bases align to TRBD1. Germline loops: CDR1 SGHTA, CDR2 FQGNSA. CDR3 length: 16 residues. Losses at the gene ends were 6 bases for V and 3 bases for J; bases not matched to a gene: 12. The CDR3 loop is CASSHWPGQGDTEAFF. The CDR3 nucleotides are TGTGCCAGCAGTCATTGGCCCGGACAGGGTGACACTGAAGCTTTCTTT.

In nucleotides, the CDR3 is TGTGCCAGCAGCCAGGTCGGGAGGTCCTCCTACAATGAGCAGTTCTTC. It translates to CASSQVGRSSYNEQFF. The chain has TRBV4-2 and TRBJ2-1; TRBD2 agrees at 7 bases. The CDR3 runs 16 residues. From germline, CDR1 is LGHNA and CDR2 YNFKEQ. V lost 3 bases to trimming and J lost 0 bases; unmatched junction nucleotides: 5.

The sample holds a few counts of this clone. V and J are TRBV24-1 and TRBJ2-2; D unclear. CDR3 length: 12 amino acids. V was shortened by 5 bases and J by 5 bases, with 5 bases between the two germline ends. The germline V gene encodes CDR1 KGHDR and CDR2 SFDVKD. The CDR3 bases are TGTGCCACCAGTGTACAGACCGGGGAGCTGTTTTTT. This translates into CATSVQTGELFF.

This chain uses TRBV19 with TRBJ2-3; 8 nucleotides align to TRBD2. Germline CDR1 reads LNHDA; CDR2 reads SQIVND (reference sequence). CDR3 length: 17 residues. Trimming at V came to 5 bases and at J to 3 bases, leaving 13 bases not matched to a gene. The CDR3 region is CASSETGAGVRTDTQYF. CDR3 in DNA: TGTGCCAGTAGTGAGACAGGAGCGGGAGTCAGGACAGATACGCAGTATTTT.

The chain links TRBV5-1 to TRBJ1-1; 8 bases map to TRBD1. From germline, CDR1 is SGHRS and CDR2 YFSETQ. With 2 bases clipped from V and 4 bases from J, the junction kept 10 bases outside the gene matches. The CDR3 totals 16 residues. The CDR3 spells CASSFGSGGAGTEAFF. CDR3 nucleotides: TGCGCCAGCAGCTTTGGGTCAGGGGGCGCAGGCACTGAAGCTTTCTTT.

The gene calls are TRBV19 and TRBJ1-5; TRBD1 aligns across 8 bases. The V gene end was trimmed by 5 bases and the J gene end by 3 bases; junction bases not matched to a gene: 6. This CDR3 comprises 15 residues. Germline lookup yields CDR1 LNHDA and CDR2 SQIVND (reference sequence). The CDR3 DNA reads TGTGCCAGTAGTTCTGGACAGGGCCTCAATCAGCCCCAGCATTTT. Encoded protein: CASSSGQGLNQPQHF.

The V and J genes are TRBV5-6 and TRBJ1-2; D perhaps matches TRBD1 (6 bases). The germline CDR1 and CDR2 sequences are SGHDT and YYEEEE. The CDR3 has 15 residues. Trimming cost V 1 base and J 5 bases, with 15 bases left between them. The CDR3 DNA reads as TGTGCCAGCAGCTTGCTAGTGACAGGTCCGTATGGCTACACCTTC. Protein: CASSLLVTGPYGYTF.

This chain connects TRBV28 to TRBJ1-5; D gene ambiguous. CDR3 length equals 14 residues. V was pared by 6 bases and J by 6 bases, with 15 bases between. Germline values: CDR1 MDHEN, CDR2 SYDVKM. Here the CDR3 reads CASRQWKVSQPQHF. CDR3 bases: TGTGCCAGCAGACAGTGGAAAGTATCTCAGCCCCAGCATTTT.

V usage is TRBV19 and J usage is TRBJ1-2; 9 nucleotides line up with TRBD1. Germline CDR1 LNHDA, CDR2 SQIVND (reference sequence). The CDR3 covers 15 residues. Trimming took 3 bases from V and 1 from J; bases not matched to a gene: 3. The CDR3 nucleotides read TGTGCCAGTAGTATGGGGACAGGGATTAACTATGGCTACACCTTC. As protein: CASSMGTGINYGYTF.

This chain uses TRBV6-2 or TRBV6-3 with TRBJ2-3; 7 nucleotides agree with TRBD2. The V segment lost 2 bases and the J segment 4 bases; nucleotides outside the gene matches: 15. This CDR3 has 18 amino acids. Germline CDR1 is MNHEY and CDR2 is SVGEGT. The CDR3 DNA is TGTGCCAGCAGTTACACAACCCGGGACTATAAGGAGGCAGATACGCAGTATTTT. Translating it yields CASSYTTRDYKEADTQYF.

J is TRBJ1-2 and V is TRBV7-8, with 7 bases lining up with TRBD1. V trimming: 5 bases; J trimming: 5 bases; junction bases outside the gene matches: 17. The CDR3 sequence is 17 residues long. Germline loops: CDR1 SGHVS, CDR2 FQNEAQ. The CDR3 DNA follows: TGTGCCAGCAGCCCCGCTATGAGCCAGGGGGATTGGTATGGCTACACCTTC. This encodes CASSPAMSQGDWYGYTF.

This chain's CDR3 is CASSGGTENSPLHF. The CDR3 DNA is TGTGCCAGCAGTGGGGGGACTGAGAATTCACCCCTCCACTTT. J is TRBJ1-6 and V is TRBV6-1; D perhaps matches TRBD1 (5 bases). V was trimmed by 4 bases and J by 7 bases, leaving 11 bases between them. The CDR3 totals 14 residues. Looked up from germline, CDR1 is MNHNS and CDR2 is SASEGT.

The gene calls are TRBV6-4 and TRBJ2-3; tentative D call: TRBD1 (5 bases). There are 14 residues in the CDR3. Germline V CDR1 and CDR2: MRHNA, SNTAGT. V shed 2 bases and J shed 6 bases, with 12 bases lying between them. CDR3 in DNA: TGTGCCAGCAGTGACGTCCAGGGATCGGATACGCAGTATTTT. Residues: CASSDVQGSDTQYF.

The chain employs TRBV2 and TRBJ2-5; TRBD1 matches 8 bases. The germline gives CDR1 SNHLY, CDR2 FYNNEI. Trimming took 6 bases from V and 0 from J; bases not matched to a gene: 6. The CDR3 contains 15 residues. This chain's CDR3 is CASSRRQGYQETQYF. The CDR3 DNA sequence: TGTGCCAGCAGCCGCCGACAGGGGTACCAAGAGACCCAGTACTTC.

In this sample, this clone turned up a few times. The chain carries TRBV10-1 and TRBJ2-5; 8 bases are a match to TRBD1. Germline values: CDR1 WNHNN, CDR2 SYGVQD (reference sequence). The junction had 10 bases not matched to a gene; V was cut back by 9 bases and J by 4 bases. CDR3 length equals 14 residues. DNA for the CDR3: TGCGCCAGGGGACAGGCCTTTACCCCAGAGACCCAGTACTTC. Translation gives CARGQAFTPETQYF.

Regarding this clone: The CDR3 does not close with the conserved phenylalanine or tryptophan, likely indicating a read error. Because the CDR3's place on the DNA is in doubt, the DNA is left out and the CDR3 is given as listed by TCRdb. The chain links TRBV23-1 to TRBJ1-2; the table calls TRBD1, which could not be checked here. TRBV23-1 is given ORF status, its function remaining uncertain. The CDR3 is 8 amino acids long, termini counted. Here the CDR3 reads CASSFQDR.

The chain couples TRBV20-1 to TRBJ2-7; the match to TRBD2 covers 10 bases. After removal of 8 bases from V and 5 bases from J, the junction contained 3 bases not matched to a gene. The V gene's germline CDR1 is DFQATT and CDR2 SNEGSKA (reference sequence). CDR3 length equals 11 residues. The CDR3 DNA reads TGCAGTCTAGCGGGAGAAAACGAGCAGTACTTC. Translated: CSLAGENEQYF.

The chain uses TRBV13 and TRBJ2-7, with 11 bases aligning to TRBD2. Germline CDR1 and CDR2: PRHDT and FYEKMQ (reference sequence). CDR3 size: 15 residues. Germline trimming cut 3 bases from V and 0 bases from J; bases unmatched to any gene: 1. In DNA, the CDR3 is TGTGCCAGCAGCTTCGGACTAGCGGGCTCCTACGAGCAGTACTTC. This translates into CASSFGLAGSYEQYF.

The CDR3 DNA sequence: TGCGCCAGCAGCGCTGAACCCGGGAACAAATCCCCCGAGACCTCCTACGAGCAGTACTTC. Protein sequence: CASSAEPGNKSPETSYEQYF. The chain joins TRBV5-1 to TRBJ2-7; perhaps TRBD2 as D (5 bases). Looked up from germline, CDR1 is SGHRS and CDR2 is YFSETQ. The CDR3 is 20 residues long. V was clipped by 4 bases and J by 0 bases, with 29 bases between them.

This clone was seen more than once but under ten times. This sequence joins TRBV27 and TRBJ2-1; D call uncertain. The CDR3 totals 12 residues. The germline V and J ends were trimmed by 5 bases and 4 bases, with 6 bases remaining between them. CDR1 and CDR2 (germline): MNHEY, SMNVEV (reference sequence). The CDR3 DNA reads TGTGCCAGCAGTCTAAATTACAATGAGCAGTTCTTC. Protein product: CASSLNYNEQFF.

V usage is TRBV19 and J usage is TRBJ1-2; D perhaps matches TRBD1 (6 bases). Trimming took off 1 base at V and 3 bases at J, with 9 bases between the two ends. This CDR3 has 14 residues. From germline, CDR1 is LNHDA and CDR2 SQIVND (reference sequence). DNA for the CDR3: TGTGCCAGTAGTATAGGGACAGACTACTATGGCTACACCTTC. It is translated as CASSIGTDYYGYTF.

V gene TRBV6-2 or TRBV6-3 combines with J gene TRBJ1-1; D might be TRBD1 (5 bases). The CDR3 is made up of 13 amino acids. Germline V gene lookup returns CDR1 MNHEY and CDR2 SVGEGT. V was trimmed by 0 bases and J by 5 bases, leaving 7 bases between them. The CDR3 nucleotides are TGTGCCAGCAGTTACTCGGAGGGGACTGAAGCTTTCTTT. It specifies CASSYSEGTEAFF.

The V gene is TRBV6-6, the J gene TRBJ1-1; D call uncertain. V was trimmed by 0 bases and J by 2 bases, leaving 13 bases between them. The CDR3 covers 16 residues. CDR1 and CDR2 (germline): MNHNY, SVGAGI (reference sequence). The DNA for the CDR3 is TGTGCCAGCAGTTACTCCCTTATTATTCCCAACACTGAAGCTTTCTTT. Residues: CASSYSLIIPNTEAFF.

This clone was seen once. The genes are TRBV10-3 and TRBJ2-6, with D hard to call. The germline gives CDR1 ENHRY, CDR2 SYGVKD. Between the trimmed V and J ends, which lost 6 bases and 0 bases, there was a span of 15 bases. CDR3 length: 17 residues. As DNA, the CDR3 is TGTGCCATCAGCGCCCGTGGTGGCACCTCTGGGGCCAACGTCCTGACTTTC. It yields the protein CAISARGGTSGANVLTF.

The CDR3 DNA sequence: TGTGCCAGCAGCCGCCGGATGAGGCGGGATTCACCCCTCCACTTT. This gives the protein CASSRRMRRDSPLHF. The chain is built from TRBV5-8 and TRBJ1-6, with D uncertain. CDR1 is SGHTS, CDR2 YDEGEE, per germline. Trimming shortened V by 4 bases and J by 8 bases, and 16 bases separated the two germline ends. The CDR3 totals 15 residues. The entire variable domain, with the rest obtained from reference TRBV5-8 and TRBJ1-6, is as follows: EAGVTQSPTHLIKTRGQQATLRCSPISGHTSVYWYQQALGLGLQFLLWYDEGEERNRGNFPPRFSGRQFPNYSSELNVNALELEDSALYLCASSRRMRRDSPLHFGNGTRLTVT.

The rearrangement joins TRBV5-8 to TRBJ2-3, with D uncertain. This CDR3 comprises 15 residues. The V end was cut by 4 bases, the J end by 3 bases, with 15 bases between. Germline CDR1 and CDR2: SGHTS and YDEGEE. This CDR3 is CASSLGLEFTDTQYF. Written as DNA, the CDR3 is TGTGCCAGCAGCCTTGGTCTAGAATTTACAGATACGCAGTATTTT.

The gene calls are TRBV18 and TRBJ1-1; D gene uncertain. V was trimmed by 5 bases and J by 1 base, leaving 11 bases between them. The CDR3 sequence is 14 residues long. Germline CDR1 and CDR2: KGHSH and LQKENI. The CDR3 DNA sequence: TGTGCCAGCTCATCCTCCGGGAAGAACACTGAAGCTTTCTTT. Translation: CASSSSGKNTEAFF. The full variable domain, its missing parts supplied by reference TRBV18 and TRBJ1-1, is NAGVMQNPRHLVRRRGQEARLRCSPMKGHSHVYWYRQLPEEGLKFMVYLQKENIIDESGMPKERFSAEFPKEGPSILRIQQVVRGDSAAYFCASSSSGKNTEAFFGQGTRLTVV.

The chain uses TRBV15 and TRBJ2-7, with TRBD1 matching over 7 bases. The V and J ends lost 5 bases and 3 bases, in that order; junction bases with no gene match: 4. The CDR3 loop spans 13 amino acids. The V gene's germline CDR1 is LNHNV and CDR2 YYDKDF (reference sequence). The chain's CDR3 is CATSPRTGYEQYF. The CDR3 coding sequence is TGTGCCACCAGCCCTCGGACAGGCTACGAGCAGTACTTC.

The chain joins TRBV19 to TRBJ1-2, with unresolved D. Looked up from germline, CDR1 is LNHDA and CDR2 is SQIVND (reference sequence). The CDR3 has 14 amino acids. Deletions cut 5 bases from V and 1 base from J, with 11 bases between. In nucleotides, the CDR3 is TGTGCCAGTAGTCTCCAGGCTCTTAACTATGGCTACACCTTC. It yields the protein CASSLQALNYGYTF.

This chain's CDR3 is CASSQDTLAGVGNTGELFF. The CDR3 DNA reads as TGTGCCAGCAGCCAAGATACGCTAGCGGGAGTGGGCAACACCGGGGAGCTGTTTTTT. The chain is built from TRBV14 and TRBJ2-2; 10 positions agree with TRBD2. CDR1 is SGHDN and CDR2 is FVKESK in the germline V gene. After removal of 0 bases from V and 2 bases from J, the junction contained 9 bases not matched to a gene. The CDR3 is 19 residues long.

The J gene is TRBJ2-4, the V gene TRBV6-5; 7 positions agree with TRBD1. Germline V gives CDR1 MNHEY, CDR2 SVGAGI. The CDR3 spans 15 residues. V lost 5 bases, J lost 11 bases, and 15 bases stayed unmatched. CDR3 sequence: CASSPGDSQIMLQYF. The CDR3 region has the DNA TGTGCCAGCAGTCCCGGGGACAGCCAAATTATGCTTCAGTACTTC.

In this sample, this clone turned up once. The chain recombines TRBV7-9 with TRBJ2-5; tentative D call: TRBD2 (5 bases). Germline loops: CDR1 SEHNR, CDR2 FQNEAQ (reference sequence). The V and J ends lost 6 bases and 4 bases respectively, with 24 bases between them. The CDR3 consists of 17 residues. The CDR3 bases are TGTGCCAGCAGTAATCCGCTCGGGTGGGAGAGCGCAGAGACCCAGTACTTC. This sequence encodes CASSNPLGWESAETQYF.